One and the same sample provided the 27 T cell receptor beta chains below, sequenced in a study of blood T cells in healthy people across ages. The authors ran a second PCR of about 6 to 11 cycles using a sample-barcoded 5' primer and a J-beta primer mix. MiXCR, applied by TCRdb to the 5' RACE reads, yields one record per CDR3 protein. The sample contains approximately 780,000 distinct CDR3 sequences, around 25% of which appear only once. The same specimen was also included in a second study, on T cells of mothers and their children.

Sequencing was performed on blood. The receptor source for this set is a boy younger than 18 in good health.

This clonotype was seen only a few times. The J gene is TRBJ1-6, the V gene TRBV10-3; no firm D call. This CDR3 has 18 amino acids. The germline V and J ends were trimmed by 0 bases and 0 bases, with 12 bases remaining between them. The germline gives CDR1 ENHRY, CDR2 SYGVKD. Here the CDR3 reads CAISESRAASSYNSPLHF. CDR3 bases: TGTGCCATCAGTGAGTCACGGGCAGCGAGCTCCTATAATTCACCCCTCCACTTT.

This clonotype appeared a few times. The chain recombines TRBV7-9 with TRBJ2-7; D gene ambiguous. V was pared by 8 bases and J by 2 bases, with 16 bases between. Germline V CDR1 and CDR2: SEHNR, FQNEAQ (reference sequence). The length of the CDR3 is 14 residues. CDR3 bases: TGTGCCAGCCGACTTACCTCAGGACCCTACGAGCAGTACTTC. This codes for CASRLTSGPYEQYF.

This chain links TRBV6-5 with TRBJ1-6, with D uncertain. V gave up 8 bases and J gave up 7 bases, with 12 bases separating them. Germline V gene data show CDR1 as MNHEY and CDR2 as SVGAGI. The CDR3 covers 13 residues. The CDR3 here is CASLGATNSPLHF. DNA for the CDR3: TGTGCCAGCCTGGGCGCGACCAATTCACCCCTCCACTTT.

V usage is TRBV5-1 and J usage is TRBJ1-4, with 7 bases aligning to TRBD1. CDR1 and CDR2 from the germline V gene are SGHRS and YFSETQ. The CDR3 runs to 14 residues. With 4 bases clipped from V and 7 bases from J, the junction kept 7 bases outside the gene matches. This CDR3 reads CASSLWDSGEKLFF. Written as DNA, the CDR3 is TGCGCCAGCAGCCTCTGGGACAGTGGTGAAAAACTGTTTTTT.

The chain joins TRBV9 to TRBJ2-1, with 10 bases fitting TRBD2. The ends lost 0 bases at V and 6 bases at J; junction bases unmatched: 6. The CDR3 contains 16 residues. The germline V gene encodes CDR1 SGDLS and CDR2 YYNGEE. CDR3 sequence reads: CASSVGASGGANEQFF. The CDR3 coding sequence is TGTGCCAGCAGCGTAGGTGCCAGCGGGGGGGCCAATGAGCAGTTCTTC.

V and J are TRBV29-1 and TRBJ2-5, with TRBD1 identical over 7 bases. The junction had 10 bases not matched to a gene; V was cut back by 1 base and J by 2 bases. CDR1 and CDR2 from the germline V gene are SQVTM and ANQGSEA. This CDR3 is 16 amino acids long. The CDR3 DNA follows: TGCAGCGTTGAAGGGGGACCAGGGGGATTACAAGAGACCCAGTACTTC. Translated, it gives CSVEGGPGGLQETQYF.

In this sample, this clonotype turned up a few times. This chain joins TRBV7-9 and TRBJ2-3, with 9 nucleotides matching TRBD1. CDR1 and CDR2 (germline): SEHNR, FQNEAQ (reference sequence). The CDR3 has 17 amino acids. The J segment lost 0 bases and the V segment lost 4 bases, leaving 8 bases of the junction unmatched. The CDR3 reads CASSYLTGGYSTDTQYF. The CDR3 DNA follows: TGTGCCAGCAGCTATCTGACAGGGGGGTATAGCACAGATACGCAGTATTTT.

The CDR3 is CASSLSWGVEAFF. The DNA of the CDR3 is TGTGCCAGCAGTTTATCTTGGGGGGTTGAAGCTTTCTTT. V and J are TRBV27 and TRBJ1-1; maybe TRBD1 (5 bases). V gave up 0 bases and J gave up 7 bases, with 9 bases separating them. Germline lookup yields CDR1 MNHEY and CDR2 SMNVEV (reference sequence). The CDR3 covers 13 residues.

CDR3: CASSRSLNYEQYF. The CDR3 nucleotides are TGTGCCAGCAGCCGTAGCCTAAACTACGAGCAGTACTTC. This chain links TRBV6-2 or TRBV6-3 with TRBJ2-1; D is unclear. Gene TRBJ2-7 matches the end of the DNA better, so the J call may be wrong. The CDR3 has 13 residues. Germline CDR1 is MNHEY and CDR2 is SVGEGT.

The chain links TRBV25-1 to TRBJ2-1, with 7 bases that match TRBD2. The CDR3 contains 15 residues. The V gene end was trimmed by 2 bases and the J gene end by 7 bases; junction bases not matched to a gene: 8. The germline CDR1 and CDR2 sequences are MGHDK and SYGVNS. Here the CDR3 DNA reads TGTGCCAGCAGTGAAGCGGGGGAAAAAAGAAATGAGCAGTTCTTC. It is translated as CASSEAGEKRNEQFF.

The rearrangement links TRBV3-1 to TRBJ1-1, with TRBD1 matching 10 bases. Germline values: CDR1 LGHDT, CDR2 YNNKEL (reference sequence). V was clipped by 1 base and J by 11 bases; unmatched bases: 7. CDR3 size: 14 residues. The CDR3 reads CASSQVTGGWGAFF. CDR3 nucleotide sequence: TGTGCCAGCAGCCAAGTGACAGGGGGCTGGGGGGCTTTCTTT.

This clonotype turned up a few times. The chain employs TRBV4-2 and TRBJ2-2, with TRBD2 identical over 7 bases. Germline V gene lookup returns CDR1 LGHNA and CDR2 YNFKEQ. There are 18 residues in the CDR3. Trimming at V came to 1 base and at J to 2 bases, leaving 10 bases not matched to a gene. CDR3 sequence reads: CASSQGLGPGGNTGELFF. The CDR3 DNA reads TGTGCCAGCAGCCAAGGCCTCGGTCCGGGAGGAAACACCGGGGAGCTGTTTTTT.

This rearrangement joins TRBV7-9 to TRBJ2-1; 13 positions match TRBD2. The J call is doubtful: the DNA matches TRBJ2-5 better. CDR3 length: 14 residues. Germline V gives CDR1 SEHNR, CDR2 FQNEAQ (reference sequence). CDR3 residues: CASTTLAGGHDQYF. The CDR3 DNA reads as TGTGCCAGCACCACACTAGCGGGGGGGCATGACCAGTACTTC.

This chain links TRBV9 with TRBJ2-3; a weak D match, TRBD2 (5 bases). Germline V gene sequence: CDR1 SGDLS, CDR2 YYNGEE. The CDR3 spans 17 residues. The V end was cut by 4 bases, the J end by 2 bases, with 20 bases between. The CDR3 loop is CASSTRLSDIATDTQYF. The CDR3 DNA reads TGTGCCAGCAGCACAAGACTATCCGACATCGCCACAGATACGCAGTATTTT.

This clonotype was seen only a few times. The rearrangement joins TRBV24-1 to TRBJ2-2, with D possibly called TRBD1 or TRBD2 (5 bases each). The germline CDR1 and CDR2 sequences are KGHDR and SFDVKD. The length of the CDR3 is 15 residues. The V gene lost 3 bases and the J gene lost 4 bases, with 11 bases spanning the gap. The CDR3, as DNA: TGTGCCACCAGTGATGAGGGGCGCCTCACCGGGGAGCTGTTTTTT. This translates into CATSDEGRLTGELFF.

The chain links TRBV29-1 to TRBJ2-1; 7 bases line up with TRBD2. With 3 bases clipped from V and 2 bases from J, the junction kept 7 bases outside the gene matches. The germline V gene encodes CDR1 SQVTM and CDR2 ANQGSEA. This CDR3 region has 15 residues. The CDR3 DNA sequence: TGCAGCGTTGATTTTGGGGGGGAGCCCTACAATGAGCAGTTCTTC. Amino acids: CSVDFGGEPYNEQFF.

The rearrangement links TRBV9 to TRBJ1-2; a possible D gene is TRBD1 (5 bases). The CDR3 sequence is 14 residues long. Germline V CDR1 and CDR2: SGDLS, YYNGEE. Between the trimmed V and J ends, which lost 0 bases and 4 bases, there was a span of 10 bases. CDR3 sequence: CASSVGGRSYGYTF. CDR3 DNA sequence: TGTGCCAGCAGCGTAGGGGGCAGGAGCTATGGCTACACCTTC.

This clonotype was counted between two and nine times. The CDR3 loop is CASSLEASGDYEQYF. The CDR3 DNA sequence: TGCGCCAGCAGCTTGGAAGCTAGCGGGGACTACGAGCAGTACTTC. This chain joins TRBV5-1 and TRBJ2-7; TRBD2 matches at 9 bases. The CDR3 runs to 15 residues. J lost 3 bases, V lost 0 bases, and 4 bases had no gene match. Germline V CDR1 and CDR2: SGHRS, YFSETQ.

The sample holds a few counts of this clonotype. The rearrangement joins TRBV10-3 to TRBJ1-4; 9 bases fit TRBD1. CDR1 is ENHRY and CDR2 is SYGVKD in the germline V gene. Losses at the gene ends were 11 bases for V and 0 bases for J; bases not matched to a gene: 4. The CDR3 runs 14 residues. CDR3: CAAGQGATNEKLFF. In DNA form, the CDR3 reads TGTGCCGCGGGACAGGGAGCAACTAATGAAAAACTGTTTTTT.

This clonotype has only a few counts. The chain is built from TRBV29-1 and TRBJ1-2; D gene ambiguous. Trimming took 4 bases from V and 5 from J, leaving 11 bases between them. Germline V gene data show CDR1 as SQVTM and CDR2 as ANQGSEA. The CDR3 is 12 amino acids. For the CDR3, the DNA is TGCAGCGTTGCGCACTATTTTTATGGCTACACCTTC. It yields the protein CSVAHYFYGYTF.

This clonotype was observed a few times. The gene calls are TRBV5-5 and TRBJ2-5; possibly TRBD1 or TRBD2 for D (5 bases each). Germline V gene data show CDR1 as SGHKS and CDR2 as YYEKEE (reference sequence). The ends were cut back, 0 bases at V and 0 bases at J, with 9 bases in the middle. The CDR3 spans 15 residues. The CDR3 coding sequence is TGTGCCAGCAGCTTGGAATCGGGACACCAAGAGACCCAGTACTTC. Amino acids: CASSLESGHQETQYF.

This clonotype appeared a few times. The chain employs TRBV13 and TRBJ1-2, with 7 bases that match TRBD1. The CDR3 is made up of 15 amino acids. The germline V gene has CDR1 PRHDT and CDR2 FYEKMQ (reference sequence). V was pared by 5 bases and J by 4 bases, with 10 bases of the junction left unmatched. CDR3 sequence (DNA): TGTGCCAGCAGCGCCGGAAGGGGGCGCGGCTATGGCTACACCTTC. Protein: CASSAGRGRGYGYTF.

Points on this clonotype: Without the conserved terminal phenylalanine or tryptophan, this CDR3 likely stems from a read error. The chain carries TRBV29-1 and TRBJ2-1; no firm D call. Germline V gene data show CDR1 as SQVTM and CDR2 as ANQGSEA. The CDR3 runs to 10 residues. The V and J ends lost 6 bases and 9 bases respectively, with 9 bases between them. CDR3 bases: TGCAGCGTCCGGGTGAGTGAGCAGTTCCTC. Translating it yields CSVRVSEQFL.

The rearrangement links TRBV13 to TRBJ2-5; the match to TRBD2 covers 9 bases. Matching the DNA end better, TRBJ2-1 makes the J call doubtful. Germline V gene lookup returns CDR1 PRHDT and CDR2 FYEKMQ (reference sequence). The CDR3 runs to 16 residues. CDR3 amino acids: CASSPPMRGGENEQFF. CDR3 nucleotides: TGTGCCAGCAGCCCCCCCATGCGGGGGGGGGAAAATGAGCAGTTCTTC.

The V and J genes are TRBV6-5 and TRBJ1-1; D is unresolved. This CDR3 has 15 residues. V gave up 0 bases and J gave up 1 base, with 9 bases separating them. Germline V gene lookup returns CDR1 MNHEY and CDR2 SVGAGI. The CDR3: CASSYSGYPNTEAFF. CDR3 bases: TGTGCCAGCAGTTACTCGGGGTATCCGAACACTGAAGCTTTCTTT.

A remark on this clonotype: This may arise from a read error, as a much more abundant clone is one base away. This CDR3 fails to terminate in the conserved phenylalanine or tryptophan, so it likely reflects a read error. The CDR3 DNA follows: TGTGCCAGCGCCACGACAGGGTTTAGAGAGACCCAGTACCTC. Protein: CASATTGFRETQYL. This chain connects TRBV12-3 or TRBV12-4 to TRBJ2-5; 7 nucleotides agree with TRBD1. The CDR3 sequence is 14 residues long. J lost 4 bases, V lost 8 bases, and 10 bases had no gene match.

With respect to this clonotype: Germline is not matched at one junction end, which may reflect a read error. The chain uses TRBV10-3 and TRBJ2-4; unclear D gene. From germline, CDR1 is ENHRY and CDR2 SYGVKD. This CDR3 region has 16 residues. The CDR3 protein is CASSDSRTLAKNIQYF. The CDR3 DNA reads TGTGCCAGCAGTGATTCCAGGACGCTAGCCAAAAACATTCAGTACTTC.